This T cell receptor (beta chain) was obtained from a study of blood T cells in healthy people across ages. This clonotype was detected ten times or more. Together with a sample-barcoded 5' primer, a J-beta primer mix was included in a second PCR lasting 7 to 11 cycles. TCRdb fed the 5' RACE reads into MiXCR, producing one record per CDR3 protein. The table has 650,000 to 700,000 distinct CDR3 sequences, 40% to 65% seen once. V was shortened by 0 bases and J by 6 bases, with 14 bases between the two germline ends. CDR1 ENHRY and CDR2 SYGVKD come from the germline V gene. CDR3 length: 16 residues. This TCR came from a woman of 80 years or more in good health. The chain is built from TRBV10-3 and TRBJ1-4; D perhaps matches TRBD1 (6 bases). The sample comprised blood. CDR3 residues: CAISESLTGRDEKLFF. The CDR3 region has the DNA TGTGCCATCAGTGAGTCCTTGACAGGTAGAGATGAAAAACTGTTTTTT.